This T cell receptor beta chain is drawn from a study of technical replicates of blood from a few donors. Data came from immunoSEQ multiplex PCR; TCRdb stores just in-frame clones and leaves some out. The repertoire holds around 30,000 clones, with roughly nine tenths as singletons. V was trimmed by 0 bases and J by 4 bases, leaving 5 bases between them. The CDR3 consists of 12 residues. CDR1 is GTSNPN, CDR2 SVGIG, per germline (reference sequence). Input material: PBMCs. The V call is TRBV30, the J call TRBJ2-3; maybe TRBD1 (5 bases). This receptor was identified in a human donor in good health. Some clones in this sample may be carry-over from other donors' samples. CDR3 in DNA: TGTGCCTGGAGTGTAGGGGCAGATACGCAGTATTTT. Protein product: CAWSVGADTQYF.